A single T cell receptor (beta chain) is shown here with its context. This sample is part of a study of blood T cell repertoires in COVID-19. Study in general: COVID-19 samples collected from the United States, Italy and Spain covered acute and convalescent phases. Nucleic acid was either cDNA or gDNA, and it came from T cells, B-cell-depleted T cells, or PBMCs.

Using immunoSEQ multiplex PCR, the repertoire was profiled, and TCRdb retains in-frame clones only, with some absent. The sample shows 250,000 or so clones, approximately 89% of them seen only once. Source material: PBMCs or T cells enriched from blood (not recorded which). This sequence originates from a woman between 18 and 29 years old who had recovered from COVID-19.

CDR3 amino acids: CASSYGAAAGEGEQYF. The CDR3, as DNA: TGTGCCAGCAGTTACGGAGCCGCGGCAGGGGAGGGCGAGCAGTACTTC. The rearrangement uses TRBV6-6 and TRBJ2-7; D perhaps matches TRBD2 (7 bases). Deletions cut 2 bases from V and 6 bases from J, with 20 bases between. CDR1 MNHNY and CDR2 SVGAGI come from the germline V gene (reference sequence). This CDR3 has 16 residues.